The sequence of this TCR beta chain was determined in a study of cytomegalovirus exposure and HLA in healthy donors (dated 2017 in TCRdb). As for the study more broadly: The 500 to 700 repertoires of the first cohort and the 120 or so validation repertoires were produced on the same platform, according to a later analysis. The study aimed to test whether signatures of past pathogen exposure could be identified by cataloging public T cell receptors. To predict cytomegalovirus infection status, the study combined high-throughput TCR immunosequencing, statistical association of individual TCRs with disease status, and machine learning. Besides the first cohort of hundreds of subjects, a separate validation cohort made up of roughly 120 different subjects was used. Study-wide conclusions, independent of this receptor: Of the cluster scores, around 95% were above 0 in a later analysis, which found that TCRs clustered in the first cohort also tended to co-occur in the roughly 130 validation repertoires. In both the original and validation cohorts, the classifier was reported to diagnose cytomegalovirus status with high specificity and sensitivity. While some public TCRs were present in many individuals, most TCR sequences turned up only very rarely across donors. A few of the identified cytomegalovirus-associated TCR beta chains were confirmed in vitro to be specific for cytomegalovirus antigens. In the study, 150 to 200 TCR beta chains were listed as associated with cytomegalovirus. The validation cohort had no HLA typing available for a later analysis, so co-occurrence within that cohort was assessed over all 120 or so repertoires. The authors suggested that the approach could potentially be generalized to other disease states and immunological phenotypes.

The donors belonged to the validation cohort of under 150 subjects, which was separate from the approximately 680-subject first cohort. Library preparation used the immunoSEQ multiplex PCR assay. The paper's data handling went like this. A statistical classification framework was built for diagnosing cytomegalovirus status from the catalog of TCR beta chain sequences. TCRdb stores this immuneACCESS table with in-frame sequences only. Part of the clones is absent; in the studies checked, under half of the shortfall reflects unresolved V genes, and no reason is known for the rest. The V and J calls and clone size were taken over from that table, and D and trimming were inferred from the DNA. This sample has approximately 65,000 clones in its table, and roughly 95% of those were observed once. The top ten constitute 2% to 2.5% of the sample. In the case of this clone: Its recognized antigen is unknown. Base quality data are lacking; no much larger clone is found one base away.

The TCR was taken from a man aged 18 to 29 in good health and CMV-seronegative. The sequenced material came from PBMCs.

The CDR3 has the sequence CASSFDRTGVYEQYF. At the DNA level, the sequence is TGTGCCAGCAGTTTTGATCGGACAGGGGTTTACGAGCAGTACTTC. This sequence uses TRBV6-5 and TRBJ2-7; TRBD1 fits 9 bases in the junction. Trimming leaves V shorter by 4 bases and J shorter by 4 bases, with the junction holding 8 bases beyond the gene matches. Per the germline V gene, MNHEY is the CDR1 and SVGAGI is the CDR2. From its cysteine to its phenylalanine, the CDR3 spans 15 amino acids. Solely the CDR3 DNA is kept, with 45 bases framed from the first base.